The following is a TCR beta chain sequence with its context. V shed 1 base and J shed 0 bases, with 7 bases lying between them. Germline CDR1 and CDR2: SGHTA and FQGTGA. The CDR3 totals 15 residues. Clones were read by immunoSEQ multiplex PCR, and TCRdb kept only the in-frame ones, dropping some. The data contain roughly 120,000 clones, about four fifths of them singletons. The sample belongs to a study of T cell responses to AZD1222 COVID-19 vaccine. The origin of this receptor is an adult in good health. Sequenced here: peripheral blood, sampled on day 0 of AZD1222 vaccination. This chain connects TRBV7-3 to TRBJ1-3; D is perhaps TRBD1 (5 bases). CDR3 DNA: TGTGCCAGCAGCTTAAGTACAGGCTCTGGAAACACCATATATTTT. This encodes CASSLSTGSGNTIYF.